This T cell receptor beta chain was retrieved from a study of vaccination and CD4 T cells after COVID-19. As for treatment: approximately 9-day PBMC culture with coronavirus spike peptide pools or control peptides (ViraFEST assay). Researchers used the Oncomine TCR Beta short-read assay to sequence DNA from cultured CD4+ T cells. TCRdb fed the PCR reads into MiXCR, producing one record per CDR3 protein. The repertoire holds approximately 19,000 distinct CDR3 sequences, with roughly 63% as singletons. CDR3 length: 14 amino acids. Germline V gene lookup returns CDR1 DFQATT and CDR2 SNEGSKA (reference sequence). The V gene lost 2 bases and the J gene lost 4 bases, with 14 bases spanning the gap. Points on this clonotype: The antigen remains undetermined.

This chain uses TRBV20-1 with TRBJ1-1; D remains ambiguous. Input material: CD4+ T cells from blood, cultured in vitro. The clonotype was recovered from a human donor who had recovered from COVID-19. In DNA form, the CDR3 reads TGCAGTGCTAGAACCCCACGGGCGAGCACTGAAGCTTTCTTT. Residues: CSARTPRASTEAFF.